This TCR beta chain stems from a study of T-cell memory formation after mild COVID-19 (dated by TCRdb to the early 2020s). Background on the whole study: TCR sequence clusters from the two donors were largely donor specific. In a couple of donors, T-cell clones that expanded and contracted after mild COVID-19 were tracked by sequencing TCRalpha and TCRbeta repertoires over time. The cohort comprised two young, previously healthy adult volunteers, one female and one male. The full study reports these points: Some responding clones were detected in pre-infection memory, which suggested that pre-existing cross-reactive memory T cells had joined the SARS-CoV-2 response. Balanced CD4/CD8 phenotypes were observed for clones contracting from day 15 to 85, whereas a bias towards CD4+ was observed for a second wave of clones expanding from day 15 to 37. Contracting CD4+ clones turned up mainly in the CM and EM memory subsets, whereas EMRA was where CD8+ clones were enriched. SARS-CoV-2 specificity of the second-wave clones peaking on day 37 was not confirmed. Only two mild cases were covered by the study, and larger cohorts that include severe cases with pre-infection samples were considered necessary.

The sample was run on an Illumina NovaSeq 6000. cDNA libraries for TCRalpha and TCRbeta were prepared by 5'RACE using constant-segment primers, with sample barcodes and unique molecular identifiers added. RNA was extracted from every sample with Trizol reagent. Library amplification was performed in two PCR steps, and a second sample barcode and Illumina TruSeq adapters were introduced in the second step. Libraries were sequenced on an Illumina NovaSeq with 2 x 150 bp paired-end reads. For the original study's pipeline: With migec v1.2.7, reads were demultiplexed and then collapsed into UMI-guided consensus sequences. Using mixcr v2.1.11, the UMI consensuses were aligned to TRA and TRB V and J templates and assembled into clonotypes. Expanded or contracted clonotypes were those called significant by both edgeR and NoisET, with noise models trained on biological replicates. For edgeR calls, the thresholds were a false discovery rate-adjusted p below 0.01 and a log2 fold-change of 1. As an exploratory analysis of dynamics, max-normalized trajectories of the 1000 most abundant clonotypes were examined by PCA with hierarchical clustering. Separately sequenced CD4+ and CD8+ repertoires were used to assign the CD4 or CD8 phenotype of responding clones. In TCRdb, the public reads were trimmed at Q25 with fastp and aligned with MiXCR, with productive beta chains retained. Rows with one shared CDR3 protein collapse into an entry with the most common genes and DNA. It is TCRdb's table, rather than the study itself, that gives the V and J calls and clone size. This sample has tens of thousands of distinct CDR3 sequences in its table, and approximately 13% of those were observed once. The top ten hold around 27% of the sample.

The CDR3 measures 13 amino acids from cysteine to phenylalanine. Just CDR3 DNA is preserved here, 39 bases in frame from base 1. The germline V gene encodes CDR1 SGDLS and CDR2 YYNGEE. V is trimmed back by 5 bases and J by 6 bases, and the junction contains 6 bases that no gene match accounts for. Ficoll-Paque density gradient centrifugation was used to isolate PBMCs. With regard to this clonotype: The target of this receptor is not known. Base qualities were left out, and no much larger clone turns up one base away.

This receptor was taken from an adult woman who had mild COVID-19 (a few samples of this study predate the infection). The sample titles of this study are shuffled in the database, so cell type and time point are left out; the donor was told from shared clones. Recombination connected TRBV9 to TRBJ2-7; a stretch of 9 junction bases matches TRBD1. Sequencing used PBMCs or a T cell subset sorted from them (not recorded which). CDR3 protein: CASSLGTGTEQYF. The bases are TGTGCCAGCAGTCTCGGGACAGGGACCGAGCAGTACTTC.